This T cell receptor beta chain was recovered during a study of OX40 agonist ivuxolimab in advanced cancers. Sequenced by immunoSEQ multiplex PCR; TCRdb stores in-frame clones only, minus some. This table has 70,000 or so clones, 80% appearing once. The CDR3 is made up of 15 amino acids. The V gene end was trimmed by 0 bases and the J gene end by 2 bases; junction bases not matched to a gene: 3. CDR1 MGHRA and CDR2 YSYEKL come from the germline V gene. The chain has TRBV4-1 and TRBJ1-1; 7 positions match TRBD1. The receptor was isolated from an adult with an advanced solid tumor such as melanoma, head and neck, liver or kidney cancer. Sequenced material: CD4+ or CD8+ T cells sorted from blood, taken in a trial of the OX40 agonist ivuxolimab. Written as DNA, the CDR3 is TGCGCCAGCAGCCAAGATGGACAGGCCAACACTGAAGCTTTCTTT. It is translated as CASSQDGQANTEAFF.